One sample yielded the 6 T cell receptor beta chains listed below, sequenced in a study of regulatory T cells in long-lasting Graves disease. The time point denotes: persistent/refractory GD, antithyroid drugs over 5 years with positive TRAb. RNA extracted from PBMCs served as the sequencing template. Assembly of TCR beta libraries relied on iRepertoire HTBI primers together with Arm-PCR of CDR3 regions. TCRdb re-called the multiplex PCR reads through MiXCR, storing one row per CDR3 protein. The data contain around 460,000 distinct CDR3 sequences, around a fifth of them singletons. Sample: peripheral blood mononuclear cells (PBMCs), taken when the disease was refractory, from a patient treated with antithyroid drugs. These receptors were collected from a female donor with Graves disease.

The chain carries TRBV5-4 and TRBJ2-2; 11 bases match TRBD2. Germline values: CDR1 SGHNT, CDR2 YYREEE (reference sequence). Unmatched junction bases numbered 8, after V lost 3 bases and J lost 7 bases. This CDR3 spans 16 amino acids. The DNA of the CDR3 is TGTGCCAGCAGCTACGGACTAGCGGGTGAGGTCGGGGAGCTGTTTTTT. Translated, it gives CASSYGLAGEVGELFF. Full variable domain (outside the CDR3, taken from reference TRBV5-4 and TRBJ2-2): ETGVTQSPTHLIKTRGQQVTLRCSSQSGHNTVSWYQQALGQGPQFIFQYYREEENGRGNFPPRFSGLQFPNYSSELNVNALELDDSALYLCASSYGLAGEVGELFFGEGSRLTVL.

The CDR3 coding sequence is TGCAGTGCCACGAAGACCGGACGCACAGATACGCAGTATTTT. Translated: CSATKTGRTDTQYF. The rearrangement uses TRBV20-1 and TRBJ2-3; D remains unclear. Germline loops: CDR1 DFQATT, CDR2 SNEGSKA (reference sequence). CDR3 size: 14 residues. Deletions cut 6 bases from V and 1 base from J, with 14 bases between.

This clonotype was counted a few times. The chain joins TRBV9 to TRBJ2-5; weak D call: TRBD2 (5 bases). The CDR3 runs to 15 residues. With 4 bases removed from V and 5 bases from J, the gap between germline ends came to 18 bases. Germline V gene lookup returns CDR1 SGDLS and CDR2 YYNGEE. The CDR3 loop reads CASSLSRAGDETQYF. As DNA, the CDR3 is TGTGCCAGCAGCCTATCAAGGGCCGGGGATGAGACCCAGTACTTC.

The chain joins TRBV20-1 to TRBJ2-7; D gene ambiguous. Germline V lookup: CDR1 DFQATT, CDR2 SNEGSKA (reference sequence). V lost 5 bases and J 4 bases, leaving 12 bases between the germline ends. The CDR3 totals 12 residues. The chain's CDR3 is CSAYRWGYEQYF. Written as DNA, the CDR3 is TGCAGTGCTTACCGCTGGGGTTACGAGCAGTACTTC.

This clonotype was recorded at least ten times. The CDR3 coding sequence is TGTGCCAGCAGTTACTCTCCCGGGGGCACAGTGAGCTACACCTTC. Protein: CASSYSPGGTVSYTF. This chain uses TRBV6-2 or TRBV6-3 with TRBJ1-2; D is perhaps TRBD1 (6 bases). V lost 0 bases and J lost 9, with 17 bases in between. The V gene's germline CDR1 is MNHEY and CDR2 SVGEGT. The CDR3 runs 15 residues.

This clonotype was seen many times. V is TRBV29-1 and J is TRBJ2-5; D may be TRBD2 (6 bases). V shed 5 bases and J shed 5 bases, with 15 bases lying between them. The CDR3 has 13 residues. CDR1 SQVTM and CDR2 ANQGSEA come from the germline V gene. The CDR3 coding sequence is TGCAGCGTTAGGACTACGCTGGGGGAGACCCAGTACTTC. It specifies CSVRTTLGETQYF.